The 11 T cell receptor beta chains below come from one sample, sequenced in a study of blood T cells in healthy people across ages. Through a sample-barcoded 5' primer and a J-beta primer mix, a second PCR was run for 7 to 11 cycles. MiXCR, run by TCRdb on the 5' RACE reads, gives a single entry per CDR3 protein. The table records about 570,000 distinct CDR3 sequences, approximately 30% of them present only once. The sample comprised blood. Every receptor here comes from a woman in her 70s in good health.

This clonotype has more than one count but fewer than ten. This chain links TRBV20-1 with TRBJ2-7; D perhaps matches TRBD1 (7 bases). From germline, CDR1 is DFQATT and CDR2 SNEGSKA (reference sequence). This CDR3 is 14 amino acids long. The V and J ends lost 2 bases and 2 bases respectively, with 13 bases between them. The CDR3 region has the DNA TGCAGTGCTAGAATGTCAGGGGGGCCCTACGAGCAGTACTTC. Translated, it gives CSARMSGGPYEQYF.

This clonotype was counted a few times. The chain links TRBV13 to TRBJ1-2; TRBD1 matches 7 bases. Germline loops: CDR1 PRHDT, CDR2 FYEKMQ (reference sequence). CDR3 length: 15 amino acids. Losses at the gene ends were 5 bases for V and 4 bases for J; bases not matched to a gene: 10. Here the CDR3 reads CASSPNPGTVYGYTF. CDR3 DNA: TGTGCCAGCAGCCCGAACCCTGGGACAGTCTATGGCTACACCTTC.

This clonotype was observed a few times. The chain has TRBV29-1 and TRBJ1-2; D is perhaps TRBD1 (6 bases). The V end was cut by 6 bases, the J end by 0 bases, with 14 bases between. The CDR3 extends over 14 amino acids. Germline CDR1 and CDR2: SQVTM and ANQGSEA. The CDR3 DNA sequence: TGCAGCGTACAGACAGGAGCGACTAACTATGGCTACACCTTC. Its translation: CSVQTGATNYGYTF.

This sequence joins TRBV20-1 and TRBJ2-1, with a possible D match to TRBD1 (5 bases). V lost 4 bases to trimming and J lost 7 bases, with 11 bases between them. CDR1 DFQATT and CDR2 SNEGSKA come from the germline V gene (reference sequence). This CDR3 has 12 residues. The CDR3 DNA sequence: TGCAGTGCTACACCCAACAGGAATGAGCAGTTCTTC. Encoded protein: CSATPNRNEQFF.

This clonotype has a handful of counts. CDR3 coding DNA: TGTGCCAGCAGCCAAGGGACTAGCGGGGGGGCCCTCAATGAGCAGTTCTTC. It is translated as CASSQGTSGGALNEQFF. The genes are TRBV3-1 and TRBJ2-1; 15 nucleotides agree with TRBD2. V lost 1 base and J lost 6; bases outside the gene matches: 4. The CDR3 has 17 residues. CDR1 and CDR2 (germline): LGHDT, YNNKEL (reference sequence).

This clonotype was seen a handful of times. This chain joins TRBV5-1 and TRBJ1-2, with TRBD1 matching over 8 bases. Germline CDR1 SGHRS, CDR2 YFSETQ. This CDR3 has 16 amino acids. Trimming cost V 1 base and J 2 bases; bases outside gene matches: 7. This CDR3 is CASSLTWTGNNYGYTF. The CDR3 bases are TGCGCCAGCAGCTTGACCTGGACAGGGAACAACTATGGCTACACCTTC.

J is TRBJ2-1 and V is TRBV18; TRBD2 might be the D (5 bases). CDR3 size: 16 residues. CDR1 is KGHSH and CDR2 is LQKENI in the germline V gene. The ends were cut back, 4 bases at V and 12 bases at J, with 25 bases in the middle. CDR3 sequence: CASSLIEGSAIEGQFF. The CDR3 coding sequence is TGTGCCAGCTCACTTATCGAGGGTAGCGCAATTGAAGGGCAGTTCTTC.

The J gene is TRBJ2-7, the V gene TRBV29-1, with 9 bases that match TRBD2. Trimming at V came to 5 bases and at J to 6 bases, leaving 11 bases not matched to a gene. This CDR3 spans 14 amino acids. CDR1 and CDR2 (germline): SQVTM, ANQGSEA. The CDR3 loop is CSVMGRGGQTEQYF. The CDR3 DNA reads TGCAGCGTTATGGGGCGGGGGGGCCAGACCGAGCAGTACTTC.

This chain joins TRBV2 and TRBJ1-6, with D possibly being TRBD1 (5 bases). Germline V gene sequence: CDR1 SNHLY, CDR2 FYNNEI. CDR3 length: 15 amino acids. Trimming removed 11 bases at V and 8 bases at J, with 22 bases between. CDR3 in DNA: TGTGCCTCCAGCAAGGGGACTCCATGGGATTCACCCCTCCACTTT. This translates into CASSKGTPWDSPLHF.

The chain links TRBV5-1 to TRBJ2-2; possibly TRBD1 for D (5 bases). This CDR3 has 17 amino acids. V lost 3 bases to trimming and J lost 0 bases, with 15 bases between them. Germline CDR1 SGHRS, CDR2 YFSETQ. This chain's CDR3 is CASSWAPQGTNTGELFF. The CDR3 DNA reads TGCGCCAGCAGCTGGGCCCCCCAGGGTACGAACACCGGGGAGCTGTTTTTT.

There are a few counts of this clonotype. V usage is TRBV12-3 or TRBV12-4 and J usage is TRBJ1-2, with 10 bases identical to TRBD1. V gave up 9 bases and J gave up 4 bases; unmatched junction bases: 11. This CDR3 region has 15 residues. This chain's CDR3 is CASKKTGGRSYGYTF. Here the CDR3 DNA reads TGTGCCAGTAAAAAGACAGGGGGCCGCTCCTATGGCTACACCTTC.